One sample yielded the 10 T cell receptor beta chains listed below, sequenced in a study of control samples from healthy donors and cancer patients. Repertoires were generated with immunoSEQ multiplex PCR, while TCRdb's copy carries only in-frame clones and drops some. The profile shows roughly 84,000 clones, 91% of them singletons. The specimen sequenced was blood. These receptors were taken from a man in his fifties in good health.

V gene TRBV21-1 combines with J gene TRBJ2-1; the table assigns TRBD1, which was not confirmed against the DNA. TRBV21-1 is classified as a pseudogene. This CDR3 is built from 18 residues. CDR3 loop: CASSTYLVRDSSYNEQFF. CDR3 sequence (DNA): TGTGCCAGCAGCACCTACCTCGTTAGGGACAGCTCCTACAATGAGCAGTTCTTC.

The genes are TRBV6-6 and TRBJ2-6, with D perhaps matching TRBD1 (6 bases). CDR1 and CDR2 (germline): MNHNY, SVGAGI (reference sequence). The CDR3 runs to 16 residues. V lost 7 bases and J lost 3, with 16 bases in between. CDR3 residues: CASTYGQSSGANVLTF. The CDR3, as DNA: TGTGCCAGCACCTATGGACAGTCCAGTGGGGCCAACGTCCTGACTTTC.

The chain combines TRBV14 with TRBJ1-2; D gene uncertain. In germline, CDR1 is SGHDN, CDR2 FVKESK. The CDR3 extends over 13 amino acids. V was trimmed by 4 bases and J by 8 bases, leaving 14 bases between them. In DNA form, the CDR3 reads TGTGCCAGCAGCCCCACTCCCCGTATAGGCTACACCTTC. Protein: CASSPTPRIGYTF.

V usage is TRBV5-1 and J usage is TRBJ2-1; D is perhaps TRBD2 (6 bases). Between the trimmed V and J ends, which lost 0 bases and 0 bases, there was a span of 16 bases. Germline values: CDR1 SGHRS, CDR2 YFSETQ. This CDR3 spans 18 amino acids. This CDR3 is CASSLDVSRGRSYNEQFF. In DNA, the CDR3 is TGCGCCAGCAGCTTGGACGTTTCGCGGGGTCGCTCCTACAATGAGCAGTTCTTC.

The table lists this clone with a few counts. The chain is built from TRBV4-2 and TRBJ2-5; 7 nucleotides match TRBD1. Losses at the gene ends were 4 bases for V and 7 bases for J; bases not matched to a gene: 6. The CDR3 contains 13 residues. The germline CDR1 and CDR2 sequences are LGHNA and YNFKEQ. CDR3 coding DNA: TGTGCCAGCAGCCTTGGGACAGAGGGGACCCAGTACTTC. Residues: CASSLGTEGTQYF.

CDR3 sequence reads: CAVDRLSGNTIYF. Written as DNA, the CDR3 is TGTGCAGTCGACAGGCTCTCTGGAAACACCATATATTTT. The chain combines TRBV7-9 with TRBJ1-3; tentative D call: TRBD1 (6 bases). This CDR3 is built from 13 residues. The germline gives CDR1 SEHNR, CDR2 FQNEAQ (reference sequence).

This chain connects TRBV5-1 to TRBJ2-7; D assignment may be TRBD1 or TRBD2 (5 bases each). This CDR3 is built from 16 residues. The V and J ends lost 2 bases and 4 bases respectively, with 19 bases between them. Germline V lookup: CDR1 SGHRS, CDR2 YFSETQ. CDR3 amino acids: CASSFGIDRGKYEQYF. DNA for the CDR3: TGCGCCAGCAGCTTTGGGATAGACAGAGGGAAATACGAGCAGTACTTC.

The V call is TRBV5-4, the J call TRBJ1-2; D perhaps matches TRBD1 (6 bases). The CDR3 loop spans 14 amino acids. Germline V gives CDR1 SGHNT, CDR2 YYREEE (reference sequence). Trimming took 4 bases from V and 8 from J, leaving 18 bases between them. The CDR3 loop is CASSPVTGGYGYTF. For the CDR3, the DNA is TGTGCCAGCAGCCCGGTGACAGGCGGGTACGGCTACACCTTC.

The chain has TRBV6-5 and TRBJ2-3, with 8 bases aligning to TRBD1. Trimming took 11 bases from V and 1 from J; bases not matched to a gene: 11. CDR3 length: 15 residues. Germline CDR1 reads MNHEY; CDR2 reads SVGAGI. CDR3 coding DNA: TGTGCCTCCTTGGACCAGGGGGCGGGCACAGATACGCAGTATTTT. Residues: CASLDQGAGTDTQYF.

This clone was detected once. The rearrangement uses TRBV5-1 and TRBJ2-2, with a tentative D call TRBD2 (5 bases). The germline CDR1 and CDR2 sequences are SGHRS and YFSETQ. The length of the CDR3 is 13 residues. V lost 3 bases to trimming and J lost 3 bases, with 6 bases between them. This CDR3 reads CASSYGDTGELFF. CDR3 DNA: TGCGCCAGCAGCTACGGGGACACCGGGGAGCTGTTTTTT. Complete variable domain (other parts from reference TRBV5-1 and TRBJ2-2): KAGVTQTPRYLIKTRGQQVTLSCSPISGHRSVSWYQQTPGQGLQFLFEYFSETQRNKGNFPGRFSGRQFSNSRSEMNVSTLELGDSALYLCASSYGDTGELFFGEGSRLTVL.